Shown below are 28 T cell receptor beta chains from a single sample sequenced in a study of beta chain features in type 1 diabetes. Expressed TCRB transcripts were sequenced because the entire RNA isolate underwent reverse transcription. Sequencing used immunoSEQ multiplex PCR; TCRdb keeps in-frame clones, though not all of them. The sample consists of about 330,000 clones, about 11% of them appearing once. The sample consisted of naive CD4+ T cells from blood. All receptors derive from a woman in her 30s in good health.

This clone was detected only a few times. The chain has TRBV19 and TRBJ2-7; the match to TRBD1 covers 7 bases. CDR3 length: 13 amino acids. The trim removed 5 bases at V and 4 bases at J, leaving 5 bases unmatched. The germline V gene has CDR1 LNHDA and CDR2 SQIVND (reference sequence). CDR3 residues: CASSLYRGYEQYF. The CDR3 coding sequence is TGTGCCAGTAGTCTCTACAGGGGTTACGAGCAGTACTTC. The whole variable domain, filled in from reference TRBV19 and TRBJ2-7, reads DGGITQSPKYLFRKEGQNVTLSCEQNLNHDAMYWYRQDPGQGLRLIYYSQIVNDFQKGDIAEGYSVSREKKESFPLTVTSAQKNPTAFYLCASSLYRGYEQYFGPGTRLTVT.

The chain combines TRBV4-3 with TRBJ2-3; D is possibly TRBD2 (5 bases). V dropped 0 bases and J dropped 1 base, with 8 bases sitting between them. The germline gives CDR1 LGHNA, CDR2 YSLEER. The CDR3 consists of 15 residues. CDR3 residues: CASSQDRDGTDTQYF. The CDR3 region has the DNA TGCGCCAGCAGCCAAGATCGGGATGGCACAGATACGCAGTATTTT.

This rearrangement joins TRBV7-9 to TRBJ2-5; 8 bases line up with TRBD1. This CDR3 is 16 amino acids long. CDR1 is SEHNR, CDR2 FQNEAQ, per germline (reference sequence). The ends lost 8 bases at V and 4 bases at J; junction bases unmatched: 15. CDR3 in DNA: TGTGCCAGCCGACAGGGGACAGGTTTAGATGGAGAGACCCAGTACTTC. Protein product: CASRQGTGLDGETQYF.

Written as DNA, the CDR3 is TGTGCCAGCTCACCAGGTTCAGGGGCAGATACGCAGTATTTT. It yields the protein CASSPGSGADTQYF. The chain links TRBV18 to TRBJ2-3; D might be TRBD1 (6 bases). V lost 2 bases and J 4 bases, leaving 10 bases between the germline ends. Germline values: CDR1 KGHSH, CDR2 LQKENI. The CDR3 loop spans 14 amino acids.

This clone showed up just a few times. The rearrangement joins TRBV5-6 to TRBJ2-2, with 16 bases fitting TRBD2. In germline, CDR1 is SGHDT, CDR2 YYEEEE. This CDR3 comprises 18 residues. The V gene end was trimmed by 3 bases and the J gene end by 7 bases; junction bases not matched to a gene: 9. The CDR3 reads CASSYTGLAGGPIGELFF. The CDR3 nucleotides are TGTGCCAGCAGCTACACGGGACTAGCGGGAGGGCCAATCGGGGAGCTGTTTTTT.

The chain carries TRBV7-9 and TRBJ1-2; D remains ambiguous. Germline values: CDR1 SEHNR, CDR2 FQNEAQ (reference sequence). The ends were cut back, 5 bases at V and 4 bases at J, with 14 bases in the middle. The CDR3 sequence is 14 residues long. The CDR3 bases are TGTGCCAGCAGCCCGGACTGGGAAGGCTATGGCTACACCTTC. Its translation: CASSPDWEGYGYTF.

This clone came up a few times. The chain recombines TRBV27 with TRBJ2-3; TRBD2 matches at 7 bases. Unmatched junction bases numbered 3, after V lost 3 bases and J lost 3 bases. CDR3 length: 14 amino acids. The V gene's germline CDR1 is MNHEY and CDR2 SMNVEV (reference sequence). CDR3 protein: CASSLAGATDTQYF. The CDR3 nucleotides read TGTGCCAGCAGTTTGGCGGGAGCGACAGATACGCAGTATTTT.

This clone was counted only a few times. This chain links TRBV5-1 with TRBJ2-5; TRBD1 matches 7 bases. The V gene end was trimmed by 4 bases and the J gene end by 2 bases; junction bases not matched to a gene: 5. Germline V gene sequence: CDR1 SGHRS, CDR2 YFSETQ. This CDR3 contains 14 residues. The CDR3 protein is CASSRDRSQETQYF. DNA for the CDR3: TGCGCCAGCAGCCGGGACAGATCACAAGAGACCCAGTACTTC.

The CDR3 nucleotides read TGTGCCAGCAGCTTGAGGTCTTCGACCAGACGGGACGAGCAGTACTTC. It specifies CASSLRSSTRRDEQYF. The J gene is TRBJ2-7, the V gene TRBV7-2; D not resolved. The CDR3 runs 16 residues. Germline loops: CDR1 SGHTA, CDR2 FQGNSA. V was pared by 3 bases and J by 5 bases, with 20 bases between.

This clone came up a few times. The chain combines TRBV19 with TRBJ2-7, with D maybe TRBD1 (6 bases). The CDR3 loop spans 15 amino acids. V was shortened by 4 bases and J by 3 bases, with 16 bases between the two germline ends. Germline V gene data show CDR1 as LNHDA and CDR2 as SQIVND (reference sequence). For the CDR3, the DNA is TGTGCCAGTAGTAGAACCTACCGGGACAACTACGAGCAGTACTTC. Residues: CASSRTYRDNYEQYF.

The rearrangement uses TRBV14 and TRBJ2-7; TRBD1 might be the D (6 bases). This CDR3 is 15 amino acids long. V was trimmed by 4 bases and J by 3 bases, leaving 16 bases between them. Germline V gene sequence: CDR1 SGHDN, CDR2 FVKESK. The CDR3 is CASSLLDLGHYEQYF. The CDR3 nucleotides read TGTGCCAGCAGCCTACTAGATTTGGGACACTACGAGCAGTACTTC.

The table lists this clone with a few counts. The chain joins TRBV27 to TRBJ1-5; D may be TRBD1 (5 bases). The V end was cut by 2 bases, the J end by 1 base, with 9 bases between. In germline, CDR1 is MNHEY, CDR2 SMNVEV (reference sequence). CDR3 size: 15 residues. CDR3 DNA: TGTGCCAGCAGTTTAATCACAGGAAGCAATCAGCCCCAGCATTTT. Protein product: CASSLITGSNQPQHF.

This rearrangement joins TRBV30 to TRBJ2-3; the match to TRBD2 covers 11 bases. The junction had 4 bases not matched to a gene; V was cut back by 1 base and J by 4 bases. The CDR3 is 15 residues long. The germline CDR1 and CDR2 sequences are GTSNPN and SVGIG (reference sequence). The CDR3 is CAWSAGLAAPDTQYF. The DNA of the CDR3 is TGTGCCTGGAGTGCGGGACTAGCGGCTCCAGATACGCAGTATTTT.

This sequence joins TRBV28 and TRBJ1-2; weak D call: TRBD1 (5 bases). Trimming removed 3 bases at V and 4 bases at J, with 9 bases between. CDR3 length: 13 residues. CDR1 is MDHEN, CDR2 SYDVKM, per germline. This CDR3 reads CASSFGQGYGYTF. The DNA for the CDR3 is TGTGCCAGCAGTTTCGGTCAGGGCTATGGCTACACCTTC.

V gene TRBV5-1 combines with J gene TRBJ2-5; 7 bases fit TRBD1. Trimming removed 4 bases from V and 5 bases from J; junction bases left unmatched: 8. The CDR3 is 14 amino acids. CDR1 and CDR2 (germline): SGHRS, YFSETQ. The CDR3 DNA follows: TGCGCCAGCAGCCCGGCAGGGGGAGAGGAGACCCAGTACTTC. Amino acid sequence: CASSPAGGEETQYF.

This clone was seen a few times. V usage is TRBV10-3 and J usage is TRBJ1-5; D call uncertain. V gave up 4 bases and J gave up 6 bases, with 13 bases separating them. The CDR3 totals 14 residues. The germline CDR1 and CDR2 sequences are ENHRY and SYGVKD. CDR3 in amino acids: CAISALEGGQPQHF. In DNA, the CDR3 is TGTGCCATCAGTGCTTTGGAGGGTGGTCAGCCCCAGCATTTT.

This chain joins TRBV6-4 and TRBJ2-1; 8 bases line up with TRBD2. Unmatched junction bases numbered 17, after V lost 10 bases and J lost 3 bases. In germline, CDR1 is MRHNA, CDR2 SNTAGT. The CDR3 consists of 17 residues. CDR3 bases: TGTGCCAAACCCGGGACCGGGACTAGTCCTATCTACAATGAGCAGTTCTTC. This gives the protein CAKPGTGTSPIYNEQFF.

In this sample, this clone turned up a few times. The rearrangement links TRBV27 to TRBJ2-3; D uncertain. V was clipped by 2 bases and J by 6 bases, with 15 bases between them. CDR3 length equals 15 residues. CDR1 MNHEY and CDR2 SMNVEV come from the germline V gene (reference sequence). The CDR3 DNA reads TGTGCCAGCAGTTTAAGCAGGCCCGAGCACGATACGCAGTATTTT. It specifies CASSLSRPEHDTQYF.

V and J are TRBV7-3 and TRBJ2-5; 8 bases are a match to TRBD2. There are 14 residues in the CDR3. Germline V CDR1 and CDR2: SGHTA, FQGTGA. With 6 bases clipped from V and 2 bases from J, the junction kept 5 bases outside the gene matches. The CDR3: CASSLGLDQETQYF. The CDR3 DNA reads as TGTGCCAGCAGTTTGGGACTAGATCAAGAGACCCAGTACTTC.

The rearrangement joins TRBV7-9 to TRBJ2-5; 11 bases align to TRBD1. V gave up 5 bases and J gave up 5 bases; unmatched junction bases: 7. Germline CDR1 and CDR2: SEHNR and FQNEAQ (reference sequence). This CDR3 spans 15 amino acids. CDR3 loop: CASSDRTGGRETQYF. CDR3 in DNA: TGTGCCAGCAGCGACCGGACAGGGGGCAGGGAGACCCAGTACTTC. Full variable domain (missing parts from reference TRBV7-9 and TRBJ2-5): DTGVSQNPRHKITKRGQNVTFRCDPISEHNRLYWYRQTLGQGPEFLTYFQNEAQLEKSRLLSDRFSAERPKGSFSTLEIQRTEQGDSAMYLCASSDRTGGRETQYFGPGTRLLVL.

The gene calls are TRBV19 and TRBJ2-3; TRBD2 agrees at 13 bases. The J segment lost 0 bases and the V segment lost 8 bases, leaving 8 bases of the junction unmatched. The CDR3 is 17 amino acids. Germline CDR1 is LNHDA and CDR2 is SQIVND (reference sequence). The CDR3 loop reads CASSGLAGKESTDTQYF. DNA for the CDR3: TGTGCCAGTTCGGGACTAGCGGGAAAGGAAAGCACAGATACGCAGTATTTT.

The rearrangement links TRBV28 to TRBJ2-1, with a weak D call TRBD2 (6 bases). CDR3 length equals 13 residues. Trimming removed 4 bases from V and 5 bases from J, with 9 bases in between. Germline CDR1 reads MDHEN; CDR2 reads SYDVKM. CDR3 coding DNA: TGTGCCAGCAGTTACGGGAGAGACAATGAGCAGTTCTTC. Amino acids: CASSYGRDNEQFF.

This clone occurred a few times. The genes are TRBV4-3 and TRBJ1-2, with D perhaps matching TRBD1 (5 bases). Germline V CDR1 and CDR2: LGHNA, YSLEER. The V and J ends lost 3 bases and 2 bases respectively, with 7 bases between them. The CDR3 totals 13 residues. CDR3 DNA sequence: TGCGCCAGCAGCCACGACAGAAACTATGGCTACACCTTC. Translating it yields CASSHDRNYGYTF.

This clone was observed a handful of times. V gene TRBV28 combines with J gene TRBJ2-3, with TRBD1 matching 8 bases. Germline assignment: CDR1 MDHEN and CDR2 SYDVKM. V dropped 1 base and J dropped 6; count of bases not matched to a gene: 6. The CDR3 has 15 residues. CDR3 sequence: CASSLFRDRTDTQYF. The CDR3 DNA reads as TGTGCCAGCAGTTTATTCCGGGACAGGACCGATACGCAGTATTTT.

The chain employs TRBV7-2 and TRBJ2-7; 7 nucleotides match TRBD2. After removal of 1 base from V and 3 bases from J, the junction contained 12 bases not matched to a gene. The CDR3 consists of 17 residues. Germline V gene lookup returns CDR1 SGHTA and CDR2 FQGNSA. The CDR3 DNA reads TGTGCCAGCAGCTTAGTAGGGGCCGGGACTACAGGCTACGAGCAGTACTTC. Protein: CASSLVGAGTTGYEQYF.

This clone showed up just a few times. The V call is TRBV18, the J call TRBJ2-1; 7 positions agree with TRBD2. Germline CDR1 is KGHSH and CDR2 is LQKENI. Trimming cost V 2 bases and J 6 bases; bases outside gene matches: 1. There are 13 residues in the CDR3. The CDR3 coding sequence is TGTGCCAGCTCACCAGGGGAGGGCAATGAGCAGTTCTTC. This gives the protein CASSPGEGNEQFF.

The rearrangement links TRBV7-2 to TRBJ2-2; the D gene is possibly TRBD1 (6 bases). Germline CDR1 and CDR2: SGHTA and FQGNSA. The length of the CDR3 is 15 residues. V was pared by 5 bases and J by 5 bases, with 15 bases between. CDR3 residues: CASSQGHPRTGELFF. The DNA of the CDR3 is TGTGCCAGCAGCCAGGGACACCCTAGGACCGGGGAGCTGTTTTTT.

V gene TRBV7-3 combines with J gene TRBJ2-2; 11 bases agree with TRBD2. The CDR3 totals 15 residues. Germline CDR1 SGHTA, CDR2 FQGTGA. The ends lost 6 bases at V and 4 bases at J; junction bases unmatched: 4. For the CDR3, the DNA is TGTGCCAGCAGACCGACTAGCGGGACCACCGGGGAGCTGTTTTTT. Residues: CASRPTSGTTGELFF.